The clone carrying this T cell receptor (beta chain) showed up many times. No antigen is known for it. The sample comes from a study of blood T cells in healthy people across ages. Study findings and constraints: Bulk PBMC profiling left naive and antigen-experienced comparisons inconclusive.

Trimming stripped 4 bases from V and 5 bases from J, with 11 bases between. This CDR3 comprises 13 residues. Germline CDR1 is MGHRA and CDR2 is YSYEKL. Primed by a sample-barcoded 5' primer and a J-beta primer mix, a second PCR proceeded for roughly 6 to 12 cycles. Each CDR3 protein gets one entry after TCRdb re-called the 5' RACE reads with MiXCR. This table has some 850,000 distinct CDR3 sequences, roughly 24% appearing once. The sample was also linked to a second study, of T cells of mothers and their children.

The genes are TRBV4-1 and TRBJ2-5; TRBD1 might be the D (6 bases). Sequenced input: blood. The origin of this receptor is a boy under 18 in good health. The CDR3 nucleotides are TGCGCCAGCAGCCCCCAGGGGCAGGAGACCCAGTACTTC. This translates into CASSPQGQETQYF.